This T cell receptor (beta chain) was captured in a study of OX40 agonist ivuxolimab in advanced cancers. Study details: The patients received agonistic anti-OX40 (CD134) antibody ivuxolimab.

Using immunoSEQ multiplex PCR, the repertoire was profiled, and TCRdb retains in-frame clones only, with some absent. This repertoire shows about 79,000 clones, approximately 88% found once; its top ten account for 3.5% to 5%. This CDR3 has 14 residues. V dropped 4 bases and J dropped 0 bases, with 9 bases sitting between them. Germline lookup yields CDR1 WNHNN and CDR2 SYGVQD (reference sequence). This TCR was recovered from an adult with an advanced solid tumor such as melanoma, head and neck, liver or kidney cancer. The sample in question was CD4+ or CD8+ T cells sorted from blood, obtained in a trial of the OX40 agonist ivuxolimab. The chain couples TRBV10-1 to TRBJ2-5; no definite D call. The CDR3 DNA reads TGCGCCAGCAGTGCAGGACGTTACCAAGAGACCCAGTACTTC. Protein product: CASSAGRYQETQYF.